This T cell receptor (beta chain) was identified in a study of T cell repertoires in cytomegalovirus infection. Across the study: Based on public TCR beta signatures, there were indications of CMV infection and of a matching HLA type. Study-wide points: CMV carriers with the relevant HLA were identified by cumulative public TCR beta family frequency.

Trimming shortened V by 6 bases and J by 2 bases, and 18 bases separated the two germline ends. CDR1 DFQATT and CDR2 SNEGSKA come from the germline V gene (reference sequence). The CDR3 length is 15 residues. MiXCR, run by TCRdb on the reads, gives a single entry per CDR3 protein. The sample lists more than 650,000 distinct CDR3 sequences, approximately 40% occurring once. In regard to this clonotype: Its antigen remains unidentified.

The sequence was obtained from a human donor in good health (CMV status not recorded). Some clones in this sample may be carry-over from other donors' samples. The rearrangement links TRBV20-1 to TRBJ2-3; D may be TRBD1 or TRBD2 (5 bases each). The sample taken for sequencing was PBMCs. CDR3 coding DNA: TGCAGTGCCGGGACCCGGGACCTAGTCACAGATACGCAGTATTTT. This sequence encodes CSAGTRDLVTDTQYF.